This T cell receptor beta chain emerged from a study of cytomegalovirus exposure and HLA in healthy donors. The PCR was carried out with 60 Vbeta primers and 13 Jbeta primers. Clones were read by immunoSEQ multiplex PCR, and TCRdb kept only the in-frame ones, dropping some. The sample lists around 190,000 clones; 70% to 85% were seen once. V was pared by 6 bases and J by 2 bases, with 4 bases between. The CDR3 loop spans 11 amino acids. Germline CDR1 reads MGHRA; CDR2 reads YSYEKL. Sequencing used PBMCs. The V and J genes are TRBV4-1 and TRBJ1-1; D uncertain. This sequence originates from a woman in her twenties or thirties in good health and CMV-seropositive. The CDR3 DNA sequence: TGCGCCAGCAGTCATAACACTGAAGCTTTCTTT. This codes for CASSHNTEAFF.